The next 31 T cell receptor beta chains were all read from a single sample in a study of cytomegalovirus exposure and HLA in healthy donors. PCR amplification relied on 60 Vbeta primers (plus 13 Jbeta primers). TCRdb's table, derived via immunoSEQ multiplex PCR, lists solely in-frame clones and lacks some. The table shows some 130,000 clones, with roughly 80% occurring only once. The sequencing input was PBMCs. All receptors derive from a man aged 30 to 45 in good health and CMV-seronegative.

This chain connects TRBV19 to TRBJ1-3; D unresolved. Trimming removed 5 bases at V and 0 bases at J, with 8 bases between. In germline, CDR1 is LNHDA, CDR2 SQIVND (reference sequence). The CDR3 has 14 residues. The CDR3 coding sequence is TGTGCCAGTAGTTTATTGAGCTCTGGAAACACCATATATTTT. This gives the protein CASSLLSSGNTIYF.

The rearrangement links TRBV4-3 to TRBJ2-3; 13 bases agree with TRBD2. The germline CDR1 and CDR2 sequences are LGHNA and YSLEER. The CDR3 loop spans 21 amino acids. Germline trimming cut 0 bases from V and 3 bases from J; bases unmatched to any gene: 15. CDR3 sequence reads: CASSQDGTKLAGGPGTDTQYF. CDR3 nucleotides: TGCGCCAGCAGCCAAGATGGGACCAAACTAGCGGGAGGGCCAGGAACAGATACGCAGTATTTT.

V and J are TRBV5-1 and TRBJ2-1; TRBD2 agrees at 11 bases. The CDR3 runs to 16 residues. CDR1 and CDR2 (germline): SGHRS, YFSETQ. The V gene end was trimmed by 3 bases and the J gene end by 7 bases; junction bases not matched to a gene: 9. The CDR3 region has the DNA TGCGCCAGCAGCTGGGCCGGGACTAGCGGTGTAAATGAGCAGTTCTTC. Translating it yields CASSWAGTSGVNEQFF.

The chain links TRBV6-1 to TRBJ2-5; D is possibly TRBD2 (6 bases). Trimming left V 2 bases short and J 2 bases short, with 12 bases between. Per the germline V gene, CDR1 is MNHNS and CDR2 is SASEGT. This CDR3 region has 15 residues. The CDR3 coding sequence is TGTGCCAGCAGTGAACAGCCGACTAGACAAGAGACCCAGTACTTC. Protein product: CASSEQPTRQETQYF.

V gene TRBV21-1 combines with J gene TRBJ2-7; the tabulated D call, TRBD2, remains unverified against the DNA. TRBV21-1 is assigned pseudogene status. CDR3 length: 15 residues. DNA of the CDR3: TGTGCCAGCATCCCGTCGGGGACTCCCCTCTACGAGCAGTACTTC. The encoded protein is CASIPSGTPLYEQYF.

The chain recombines TRBV5-1 with TRBJ2-3, with TRBD2 matching 10 bases. CDR1 and CDR2 from the germline V gene are SGHRS and YFSETQ. Trimming took 0 bases from V and 1 from J; bases not matched to a gene: 2. This CDR3 is 16 amino acids long. In DNA, the CDR3 is TGCGCCAGCAGCTTGGAGGGGACTAGCGGCACAGATACGCAGTATTTT. Translation gives CASSLEGTSGTDTQYF.

As to this clone: An end of the junction does not agree with germline; a read error may underlie this. This chain uses TRBV7-8 with TRBJ1-2; D ambiguous. Germline V gene sequence: CDR1 SGHVS, CDR2 FQNEAQ. This CDR3 is built from 14 residues. The CDR3 loop is CASSLPGGNYDYTF. Here the CDR3 DNA reads TGTGCCAGCAGCTTACCGGGAGGAAACTATGACTACACCTTC.

This rearrangement joins TRBV19 to TRBJ2-1; tentatively, D is TRBD2 (5 bases). The CDR3 has 16 residues. V was shortened by 5 bases and J by 0 bases, with 14 bases between the two germline ends. The germline CDR1 and CDR2 sequences are LNHDA and SQIVND (reference sequence). The CDR3 region is CASSLGQRSSYNEQFF. The CDR3 bases are TGTGCCAGTAGTCTGGGCCAGCGGAGCTCCTACAATGAGCAGTTCTTC.

The chain has TRBV9 and TRBJ2-1, with TRBD2 identical over 9 bases. This CDR3 region has 15 residues. Germline lookup yields CDR1 SGDLS and CDR2 YYNGEE. V gave up 4 bases and J gave up 5 bases; unmatched junction bases: 7. The CDR3, as DNA: TGTGCCAGCAGCCAGACTAGCGGAGTAAACAATGAGCAGTTCTTC. This codes for CASSQTSGVNNEQFF.

CDR3 coding DNA: TGTGCCAGCAGCTTCGGGACAGGGGATCAGCCCCAGCATTTT. Protein product: CASSFGTGDQPQHF. This chain joins TRBV6-1 and TRBJ1-5, with TRBD1 matching 10 bases. This CDR3 is built from 14 residues. The germline V gene encodes CDR1 MNHNS and CDR2 SASEGT. Germline trimming cut 6 bases from V and 5 bases from J; bases unmatched to any gene: 4.

This chain links TRBV7-9 with TRBJ1-5; D is unclear. This CDR3 contains 15 residues. CDR1 is SEHNR and CDR2 is FQNEAQ in the germline V gene (reference sequence). Trimming left V 3 bases short and J 0 bases short, with 9 bases between. CDR3 amino acids: CASSLGPYSNQPQHF. CDR3 sequence (DNA): TGTGCCAGCAGCTTGGGCCCTTATAGCAATCAGCCCCAGCATTTT.

The chain recombines TRBV7-2 with TRBJ2-7; D is unclear. V was cut by 0 bases and J by 3 bases, with 18 bases left in between. Germline V gives CDR1 SGHTA, CDR2 FQGNSA. CDR3 size: 17 residues. The CDR3, as DNA: TGTGCCAGCAGCTTAGCGGTCTTAGCCTCTGTTGTCTACGAGCAGTACTTC. Protein sequence: CASSLAVLASVVYEQYF.

This clone was observed a single time. This chain joins TRBV15 and TRBJ1-5; D is unresolved. The CDR3 consists of 17 residues. Trimming took 0 bases from V and 6 from J, leaving 18 bases between them. Germline CDR1 LNHNV, CDR2 YYDKDF (reference sequence). CDR3 coding DNA: TGTGCCACCAGCAGAGATCGAGTGGCCCTCGACTCTCAGCCCCAGCATTTT. Its translation is CATSRDRVALDSQPQHF.

The V call is TRBV7-9, the J call TRBJ2-2, with TRBD2 identical over 7 bases. The germline V gene encodes CDR1 SEHNR and CDR2 FQNEAQ (reference sequence). The CDR3 length is 17 residues. After removal of 0 bases from V and 7 bases from J, the junction contained 11 bases not matched to a gene. The CDR3 region is CASSLAKGSRERGELFF. CDR3 DNA sequence: TGTGCCAGCAGCTTAGCCAAGGGCTCGCGGGAGCGCGGGGAGCTGTTTTTT.

The chain employs TRBV5-1 and TRBJ2-5, with 8 bases fitting TRBD1. The CDR3 length is 14 residues. In germline, CDR1 is SGHRS, CDR2 YFSETQ. V shed 4 bases, J shed 2 bases, and the junction held 4 bases outside the gene matches. The CDR3 protein is CASSPGQGQETQYF. CDR3 bases: TGCGCCAGCAGCCCCGGACAGGGACAAGAGACCCAGTACTTC. Full variable domain (remainder filled in from reference TRBV5-1 and TRBJ2-5): KAGVTQTPRYLIKTRGQQVTLSCSPISGHRSVSWYQQTPGQGLQFLFEYFSETQRNKGNFPGRFSGRQFSNSRSEMNVSTLELGDSALYLCASSPGQGQETQYFGPGTRLLVL.

The genes are TRBV28 and TRBJ1-1; no reliable D call. The CDR3 consists of 12 residues. Germline CDR1 and CDR2: MDHEN and SYDVKM. The V and J ends lost 2 bases and 9 bases respectively, with 10 bases between them. The CDR3 spells CASSLSPRKAFF. CDR3 nucleotides: TGTGCCAGCAGTTTAAGTCCCAGGAAAGCTTTCTTT.

V usage is TRBV5-1 and J usage is TRBJ2-2; 10 bases are a match to TRBD2. The V and J ends lost 2 bases and 5 bases, in that order; junction bases with no gene match: 12. The CDR3 sequence is 18 residues long. Germline V CDR1 and CDR2: SGHRS, YFSETQ. The CDR3 region is CASSLTSSGSAGTGELFF. The CDR3 DNA sequence: TGCGCCAGCAGCTTAACCTCTAGCGGGAGTGCTGGGACCGGGGAGCTGTTTTTT.

This chain's CDR3 is CASRIAGSYNEQFF. The CDR3 coding sequence is TGCGCCAGCAGAATCGCGGGGTCCTACAATGAGCAGTTCTTC. The rearrangement links TRBV10-2 to TRBJ2-1; weak D call: TRBD2 (6 bases). V lost 6 bases and J 1 base, leaving 10 bases between the germline ends. The CDR3 loop spans 14 amino acids. Germline V gene sequence: CDR1 WSHSY, CDR2 SAAADI.

Written as DNA, the CDR3 is TGTGCCAGCAGGGGGGGAGAAGTCTCTGAAGCTTTCTTT. Protein: CASRGGEVSEAFF. The chain carries TRBV25-1 and TRBJ1-1; D might be TRBD1 (5 bases). CDR1 and CDR2 from the germline V gene are MGHDK and SYGVNS. The CDR3 covers 13 residues. V was clipped by 6 bases and J by 6 bases, with 14 bases between them.

The genes are TRBV7-2 and TRBJ2-1; perhaps TRBD2 as D (5 bases). Germline CDR1 SGHTA, CDR2 FQGNSA. Trimming shortened V by 0 bases and J by 2 bases, and 14 bases separated the two germline ends. CDR3 length equals 17 residues. The CDR3 DNA reads TGTGCCAGCAGCTTAGCGCGGGCTTTGAGGCCCTACAATGAGCAGTTCTTC. Translation gives CASSLARALRPYNEQFF.

A word on this clone: At the DNA level, this CDR3 is encoded by other sequences in the same sample as well. The rearrangement joins TRBV9 to TRBJ2-1; D call uncertain. The germline CDR1 and CDR2 sequences are SGDLS and YYNGEE. The CDR3 extends over 13 amino acids. Between the trimmed V and J ends, which lost 0 bases and 4 bases, there was a span of 5 bases. CDR3 residues: CASSVALYNEQFF. The CDR3 DNA reads TGTGCCAGCAGCGTAGCTCTTTACAATGAGCAGTTCTTC.

The J gene is TRBJ2-7, the V gene TRBV16; 11 positions agree with TRBD1. Looked up from germline, CDR1 is KGHSY and CDR2 is FQNENV. The V gene end was trimmed by 3 bases and the J gene end by 9 bases; junction bases not matched to a gene: 19. This CDR3 spans 18 amino acids. The CDR3 DNA follows: TGTGCCAGCAGCCACCCCCTAGGGTTGTGGACAGGGGGCACGGCGCAGTACTTC. Its translation is CASSHPLGLWTGGTAQYF.

The V gene is TRBV6-5, the J gene TRBJ1-2; D call uncertain. Germline V gives CDR1 MNHEY, CDR2 SVGAGI. Trimming removed 2 bases at V and 1 base at J, with 5 bases between. The CDR3 has 13 amino acids. The CDR3 nucleotides read TGTGCCAGCAGTTACGAGGATAACTATGGCTACACCTTC. This codes for CASSYEDNYGYTF.

The gene calls are TRBV9 and TRBJ1-3; 10 bases agree with TRBD1. This CDR3 has 16 amino acids. Trimming took 2 bases from V and 3 from J; bases not matched to a gene: 5. The V gene's germline CDR1 is SGDLS and CDR2 YYNGEE. Here the CDR3 reads CASSVQTGGFGNTIYF. DNA of the CDR3: TGTGCCAGCAGCGTGCAGACAGGGGGCTTTGGAAACACCATATATTTT.

The rearrangement joins TRBV25-1 to TRBJ1-1; D perhaps matches TRBD1 (5 bases). CDR3 length equals 14 residues. Between the trimmed V and J ends, which lost 4 bases and 2 bases, there was a span of 11 bases. Germline V gene sequence: CDR1 MGHDK, CDR2 SYGVNS. CDR3 sequence (DNA): TGTGCCAGCAGTGGCAGGGTAGGAAACACTGAAGCTTTCTTT. It codes for CASSGRVGNTEAFF.

The genes are TRBV25-1 and TRBJ2-1; 9 bases match TRBD2. The CDR3 has 16 residues. The trim removed 8 bases at V and 8 bases at J, leaving 16 bases unmatched. Germline V CDR1 and CDR2: MGHDK, SYGVNS. CDR3: CASGGSGREGIYEQFF. CDR3 bases: TGTGCCAGCGGGGGGAGTGGGCGGGAGGGAATTTATGAGCAGTTCTTC.

This clone turned up a few times. CDR3 loop: CASSSGQGLYEQYF. CDR3 nucleotide sequence: TGTGCCAGCAGTTCGGGACAGGGGTTGTACGAGCAGTACTTC. This rearrangement joins TRBV27 to TRBJ2-7; 10 bases are a match to TRBD1. Germline loops: CDR1 MNHEY, CDR2 SMNVEV (reference sequence). V dropped 4 bases and J dropped 4; count of bases not matched to a gene: 4. The CDR3 is made up of 14 amino acids.

The gene calls are TRBV18 and TRBJ2-5; 7 bases line up with TRBD1. The V and J ends lost 3 bases and 5 bases, in that order; junction bases with no gene match: 9. The CDR3 runs 15 residues. The germline V gene has CDR1 KGHSH and CDR2 LQKENI. The CDR3 sequence: CASSPGTDKGETQYF. CDR3 nucleotide sequence: TGTGCCAGCTCACCCGGGACAGACAAAGGGGAGACCCAGTACTTC. Together with reference TRBV18 and TRBJ2-5, the CDR3 gives the full variable domain: NAGVMQNPRHLVRRRGQEARLRCSPMKGHSHVYWYRQLPEEGLKFMVYLQKENIIDESGMPKERFSAEFPKEGPSILRIQQVVRGDSAAYFCASSPGTDKGETQYFGPGTRLLVL.

The chain has TRBV15 and TRBJ2-3, with a possible D match to TRBD1 (6 bases). Germline values: CDR1 LNHNV, CDR2 YYDKDF (reference sequence). With 2 bases removed from V and 3 bases from J, the gap between germline ends came to 18 bases. The CDR3 spans 17 residues. The CDR3 region has the DNA TGTGCCACCAGCAGACTAAGGGACACCTTCGTAACAGATACGCAGTATTTT. The encoded protein is CATSRLRDTFVTDTQYF.

The V and J genes are TRBV29-1 and TRBJ1-2, with D unclear. V dropped 4 bases and J dropped 7 bases, with 16 bases sitting between them. CDR3 length: 13 amino acids. CDR1 is SQVTM and CDR2 is ANQGSEA in the germline V gene. CDR3: CSVGDATRLGYTF. For the CDR3, the DNA is TGCAGCGTTGGAGACGCCACTCGACTTGGCTACACCTTC.

The V and J genes are TRBV5-6 and TRBJ2-5, with D possibly matching TRBD1 (6 bases). This CDR3 is 14 amino acids long. Germline V gene sequence: CDR1 SGHDT, CDR2 YYEEEE. Deletions cut 2 bases from V and 0 bases from J, with 8 bases between. Written as DNA, the CDR3 is TGTGCCAGCAGCTTAACAGGGAACCAAGAGACCCAGTACTTC. Protein: CASSLTGNQETQYF.